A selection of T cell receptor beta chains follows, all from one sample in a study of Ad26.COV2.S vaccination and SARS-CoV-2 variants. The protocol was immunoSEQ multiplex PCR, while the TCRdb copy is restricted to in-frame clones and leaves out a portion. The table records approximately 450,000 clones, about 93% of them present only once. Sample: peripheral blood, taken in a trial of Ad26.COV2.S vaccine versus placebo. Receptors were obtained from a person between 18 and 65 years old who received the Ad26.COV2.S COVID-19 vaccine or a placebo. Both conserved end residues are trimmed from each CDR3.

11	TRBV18	ASSPRSGETQY
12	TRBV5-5	ASTGTGHSYEQY
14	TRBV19	ASSKGVGWSTDTQY
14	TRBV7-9	ASSPQRTGSAYEQY
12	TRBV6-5	ASNSDRSSYEQY
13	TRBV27	ASSLYGLKEDEQY
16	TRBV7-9	ASSFPPRLAGHVNEQF
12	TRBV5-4	ASRTTGGPYEQY
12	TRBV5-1	ASRPGTGPYGYT
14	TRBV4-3	ASSQGLALGGETQY
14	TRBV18	ASSPPELAGVNEQF
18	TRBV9	ASSVGPGTSGSSSYNEQF
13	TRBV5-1	ASSSSGRWSETQY
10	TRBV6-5	ASSLRPGEQY
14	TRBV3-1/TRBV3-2	ASSQTSGLVGETQY
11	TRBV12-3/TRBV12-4	ASRRTSGSEQY
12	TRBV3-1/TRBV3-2	ASSPGDFAYEQY
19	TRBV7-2	ASSLARGGGMERSSYNEQF
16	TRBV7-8	ASSFRDRGGIIYNEQF
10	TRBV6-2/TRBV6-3	ASSYGEIGQF
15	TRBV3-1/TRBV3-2	ASSQNTRTPQPYGYT
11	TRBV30	AWSVRWDSPLH
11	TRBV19	ASTGSFDYGYT
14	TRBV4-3	ASSQGTQGTNEKLF
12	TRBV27	ASSLSTSGNEQF
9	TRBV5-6	ASSLGTELF
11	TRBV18	ASSPRGSYEQY
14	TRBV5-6	ASSWTGTSGYNEQF
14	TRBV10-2	ASSESGQPRLRPQH
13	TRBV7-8	ASSLTAGLNSPLH
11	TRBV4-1	ASSQTESDEAF
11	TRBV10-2	ASSEAGRETQY
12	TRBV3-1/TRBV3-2	ASSRGQGADTQY
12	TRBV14	ASSQEATGYGYT
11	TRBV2	ASSVGPTEKLF
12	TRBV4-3	ASSQDRTNYGYT
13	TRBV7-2	ASSLVGQGGNEQF
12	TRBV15	ATSSDRAVDEQY
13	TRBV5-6	ASSLSTGYSEKLF
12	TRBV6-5	ATDLGQIVSPLH
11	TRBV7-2	ASSLKFYEKLF
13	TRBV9	ASSVSPTSSNEQF
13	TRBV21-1	AARTSGRLSYEQY
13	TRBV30	AWSPLSGRADTQY
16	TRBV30	AWSVLRQGLYSDYGYT
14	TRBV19	ASSIKGGLYPNEQF